This T cell receptor (beta chain) was recovered during a study of cytotoxic CD8 clonotypes in ibrutinib-treated CLL. Whole-study results and caveats: At the start, clonality exceeded age-matched healthy donors and followed circulating CD8+ T-cell counts. Whereas clonality rose at ibrutinib response, it declined toward baseline at progression. Under treatment, the uncommon public clonotypes either contracted or remained stable.

Only in-frame clones appear in the TCRdb table, and some are missing; sequencing was by immunoSEQ multiplex PCR. Counted here are a few hundred thousand clones, roughly 79% occurring once; the ten biggest clones make up 5.5% to 8%. About this clone itself: Its specificity is not known.

Trimming left V 5 bases short and J 3 bases short, with 8 bases between. The CDR3 extends over 12 amino acids. Looked up from germline, CDR1 is MNHEY and CDR2 is SMNVEV (reference sequence). Frozen-stored PBMCs produced 1.5 to 2.5 micrograms of genomic DNA for TCR beta libraries. The rearrangement uses TRBV27 and TRBJ2-7; D unresolved. The receptor comes from a human donor with chronic lymphocytic leukemia. Here the sequenced sample was PBMCs, taken before ibrutinib treatment. The CDR3 DNA follows: TGTGCCAGCAGTACAAATAACTACGAGCAGTACTTC. This codes for CASSTNNYEQYF.